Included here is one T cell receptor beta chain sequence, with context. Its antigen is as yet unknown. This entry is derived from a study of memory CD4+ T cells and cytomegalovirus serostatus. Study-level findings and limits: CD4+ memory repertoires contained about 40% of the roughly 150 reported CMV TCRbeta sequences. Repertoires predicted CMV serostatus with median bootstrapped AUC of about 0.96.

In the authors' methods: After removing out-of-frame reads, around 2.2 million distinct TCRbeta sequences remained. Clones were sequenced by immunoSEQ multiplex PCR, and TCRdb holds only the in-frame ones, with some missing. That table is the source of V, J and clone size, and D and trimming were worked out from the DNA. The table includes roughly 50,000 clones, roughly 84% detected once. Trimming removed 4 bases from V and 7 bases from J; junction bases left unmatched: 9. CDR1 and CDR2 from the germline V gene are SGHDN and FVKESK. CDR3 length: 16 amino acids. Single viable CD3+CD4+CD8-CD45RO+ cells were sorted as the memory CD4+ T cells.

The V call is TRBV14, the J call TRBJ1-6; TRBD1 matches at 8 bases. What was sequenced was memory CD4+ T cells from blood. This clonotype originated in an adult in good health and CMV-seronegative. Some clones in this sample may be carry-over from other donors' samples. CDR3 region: CASSLRTGFLNSPLHF. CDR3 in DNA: TGTGCCAGCAGCCTCCGGACAGGGTTCCTGAATTCACCCCTCCACTTT.